These 17 T cell receptor beta chains originate from one sample sequenced in a study of cytomegalovirus exposure and HLA in healthy donors. Measured with immunoSEQ multiplex PCR; TCRdb has only the in-frame clones, and not every one. The data hold some 210,000 clones, with roughly 87% observed a single time. The specimen was PBMCs. The receptors here all came from a woman aged 18-29 years in good health and CMV-seropositive.

There are a few counts of this clone. The chain couples TRBV7-6 to TRBJ1-5; tentative D call: TRBD1 (5 bases). This CDR3 is built from 16 residues. The germline V gene has CDR1 SGHVS and CDR2 FNYEAQ. V was shortened by 4 bases and J by 6 bases, with 19 bases between the two germline ends. CDR3 amino acids: CASSSRGAGDGQPQHF. The CDR3 bases are TGTGCCAGCAGCTCAAGAGGGGCGGGGGACGGTCAGCCCCAGCATTTT.

The chain recombines TRBV6-5 with TRBJ1-4, with a weak D call TRBD1 (5 bases). This CDR3 contains 14 residues. The V end was cut by 4 bases, the J end by 6 bases, with 12 bases between. Germline-derived CDR1 and CDR2 are MNHEY and SVGAGI. The DNA for the CDR3 is TGTGCCAGCAGTTGGATCCGGGGGGATGAAAAACTGTTTTTT. Its translation is CASSWIRGDEKLFF.

In this sample, this clone turned up a few times. CDR3 coding DNA: TGTGCCTGGAGTCTAACGGTCACCGGGGAGCTGTTTTTT. Protein: CAWSLTVTGELFF. This chain connects TRBV30 to TRBJ2-2, with D unclear. Germline V gives CDR1 GTSNPN, CDR2 SVGIG (reference sequence). Between the trimmed V and J ends, which lost 2 bases and 4 bases, there was a span of 8 bases. The length of the CDR3 is 13 residues.

The V and J genes are TRBV10-3 and TRBJ2-2; D may be TRBD2 (5 bases). The V gene lost 5 bases and the J gene lost 8 bases, with 15 bases spanning the gap. The CDR3 has 14 residues. Looked up from germline, CDR1 is ENHRY and CDR2 is SYGVKD. The CDR3 bases are TGTGCCATCAGTCTACGAAAACCGGGGGGGGAGCTGTTTTTT. This codes for CAISLRKPGGELFF.

The chain is built from TRBV27 and TRBJ1-5, with D possibly being TRBD1 (6 bases). Germline CDR1 reads MNHEY; CDR2 reads SMNVEV (reference sequence). Trimming shortened V by 8 bases and J by 1 base, and 15 bases separated the two germline ends. The CDR3 is 15 residues long. CDR3 nucleotides: TGTGCCAGCTCAGCGGGGGGCCGGAGCAATCAGCCCCAGCATTTT. This encodes CASSAGGRSNQPQHF.

The V gene is TRBV27, the J gene TRBJ1-4, with D maybe TRBD1 (5 bases). This CDR3 region has 14 residues. CDR1 is MNHEY, CDR2 SMNVEV, per germline (reference sequence). Trimming removed 5 bases from V and 6 bases from J, with 13 bases in between. The DNA for the CDR3 is TGTGCCAGCAGTCTCAGACAGCATTATGAAAAACTGTTTTTT. Protein sequence: CASSLRQHYEKLFF.

The chain employs TRBV7-6 and TRBJ2-5, with a possible D match to TRBD1 (5 bases). The V gene lost 1 base and the J gene lost 5 bases, with 17 bases spanning the gap. The germline V gene encodes CDR1 SGHVS and CDR2 FNYEAQ. The CDR3 runs to 16 residues. The CDR3 DNA follows: TGTGCCAGCAGCTTAGTGTCTTTCCGGCCAGGGGAGACCCAGTACTTC. Protein: CASSLVSFRPGETQYF.

The chain carries TRBV7-6 and TRBJ2-3; 10 bases are shared with TRBD2. Looked up from germline, CDR1 is SGHVS and CDR2 is FNYEAQ. The CDR3 totals 18 residues. V shed 5 bases, J shed 4 bases, and the junction held 15 bases outside the gene matches. CDR3 coding DNA: TGTGCCAGCAGCCCGACCACTAAGCGGGAGGGCCCCCCAGATACGCAGTATTTT. Protein sequence: CASSPTTKREGPPDTQYF.

V and J are TRBV2 and TRBJ2-2, with a weak D call TRBD2 (6 bases). The germline V and J ends were trimmed by 7 bases and 1 base, with 10 bases remaining between them. This CDR3 is 14 amino acids long. Germline values: CDR1 SNHLY, CDR2 FYNNEI. As DNA, the CDR3 is TGTGCCAGCACGGGACTGAGGAACACCGGGGAGCTGTTTTTT. Translation gives CASTGLRNTGELFF.

The gene calls are TRBV2 and TRBJ1-2; D is possibly TRBD1 (6 bases). The length of the CDR3 is 13 residues. Germline CDR1 is SNHLY and CDR2 is FYNNEI. Trimming removed 6 bases from V and 4 bases from J, with 12 bases in between. DNA of the CDR3: TGTGCCAGCAGGACCATCAGGGGCTATGGCTACACCTTC. Amino acids: CASRTIRGYGYTF.

In DNA, the CDR3 is TGTGCCAGCAGACTAGCGGCGACTTACGAGCAGTACTTC. Protein: CASRLAATYEQYF. The chain links TRBV27 to TRBJ2-7, with 8 nucleotides matching TRBD2. Trimming cost V 6 bases and J 4 bases; bases outside gene matches: 5. The CDR3 covers 13 residues. From germline, CDR1 is MNHEY and CDR2 SMNVEV (reference sequence).

The chain joins TRBV30 to TRBJ1-4, with 7 bases aligning to TRBD1. The germline V gene has CDR1 GTSNPN and CDR2 SVGIG (reference sequence). The CDR3 has 17 residues. J gave up 2 bases and V 1 base, and 10 bases lay outside the gene matches. The CDR3 reads CAWSDGGGVMTNEKLFF. CDR3 bases: TGTGCCTGGAGTGATGGAGGGGGCGTTATGACTAATGAAAAACTGTTTTTT. Variable domain in full (rest from reference TRBV30 and TRBJ1-4): SQTIHQWPATLVQPVGSPLSLECTVEGTSNPNLYWYRQAAGRGLQLLFYSVGIGQISSEVPQNLSASRPQDRQFILSSKKLLLSDSGFYLCAWSDGGGVMTNEKLFFGSGTQLSVL.

The J gene is TRBJ2-2, the V gene TRBV19; D gene ambiguous. The germline V and J ends were trimmed by 11 bases and 4 bases, with 11 bases remaining between them. Germline-derived CDR1 and CDR2 are LNHDA and SQIVND (reference sequence). The CDR3 extends over 12 amino acids. CDR3 DNA sequence: TGTGCCGCTATAGCCCTCACCGGGGAGCTGTTTTTT. Protein sequence: CAAIALTGELFF.

V gene TRBV6-6 combines with J gene TRBJ2-7, with 7 bases matching TRBD1. Trimming at V came to 4 bases and at J to 4 bases, leaving 7 bases not matched to a gene. Germline V CDR1 and CDR2: MNHNY, SVGAGI (reference sequence). The CDR3 is 14 amino acids. The CDR3 region has the DNA TGTGCCAGCAGTTTCCGCGACAGGGAGTACGAGCAGTACTTC. This translates into CASSFRDREYEQYF.

The chain recombines TRBV5-1 with TRBJ2-2, with D unclear. The CDR3 is 11 amino acids. Trimming pared 4 bases from V and 6 bases from J, leaving 4 bases between. Germline assignment: CDR1 SGHRS and CDR2 YFSETQ. The CDR3 nucleotides read TGCGCCAGCAGCGTCGCCGGGGAGCTGTTTTTT. It yields the protein CASSVAGELFF.

Only a few counts were recorded for this clone. This chain joins TRBV5-1 and TRBJ2-2; 10 nucleotides align to TRBD1. With V trimmed by 4 bases and J by 6 bases, 9 bases remained unmatched. The CDR3 runs to 16 residues. Germline V gives CDR1 SGHRS, CDR2 YFSETQ. The CDR3 loop is CASSPVGQGKPGELFF. The DNA for the CDR3 is TGCGCCAGCAGCCCGGTGGGACAGGGGAAGCCCGGGGAGCTGTTTTTT.

The gene calls are TRBV13 and TRBJ1-2, with 9 bases fitting TRBD1. Germline CDR1 and CDR2: PRHDT and FYEKMQ (reference sequence). This CDR3 contains 15 residues. Trimming removed 4 bases from V and 8 bases from J; junction bases left unmatched: 11. The CDR3 spells CASSSPGQGLRGYTF. In DNA form, the CDR3 reads TGTGCCAGCAGCTCTCCGGGACAGGGTCTCAGGGGCTACACCTTC. Based on the CDR3 plus reference TRBV13 and TRBJ1-2, the full variable domain is AAGVIQSPRHLIKEKRETATLKCYPIPRHDTVYWYQQGPGQDPQFLISFYEKMQSDKGSIPDRFSAQQFSDYHSELNMSSLELGDSALYFCASSSPGQGLRGYTFGSGTRLTVV.